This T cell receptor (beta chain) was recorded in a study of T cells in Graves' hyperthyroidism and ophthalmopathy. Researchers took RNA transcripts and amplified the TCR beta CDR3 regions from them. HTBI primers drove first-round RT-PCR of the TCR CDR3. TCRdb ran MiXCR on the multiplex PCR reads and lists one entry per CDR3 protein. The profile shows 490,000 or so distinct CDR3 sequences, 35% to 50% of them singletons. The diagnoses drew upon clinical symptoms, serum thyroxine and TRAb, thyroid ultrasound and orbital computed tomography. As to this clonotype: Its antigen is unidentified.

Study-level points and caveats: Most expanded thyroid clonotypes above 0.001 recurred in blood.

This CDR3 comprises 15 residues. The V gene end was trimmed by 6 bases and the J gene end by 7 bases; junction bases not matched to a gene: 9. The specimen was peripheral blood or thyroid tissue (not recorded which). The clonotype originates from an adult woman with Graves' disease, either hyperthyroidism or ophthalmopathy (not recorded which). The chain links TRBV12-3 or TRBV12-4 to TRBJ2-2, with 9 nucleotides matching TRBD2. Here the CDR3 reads CASRTGTSRSGELFF. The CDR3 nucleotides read TGTGCCAGCAGGACCGGGACTAGCCGCAGCGGGGAGCTGTTTTTT.